The rows below give T cell receptor beta chains drawn from one sample of a study of blood T cell repertoires in COVID-19. Some clones are missing from TCRdb's copy, which holds only in-frame ones; the method was immunoSEQ multiplex PCR. The sample records roughly 55,000 clones, about 86% being singletons. The sequencing sample was made of peripheral blood. These receptor sequences come from a man in his 70s with active COVID-19. CDR3s include the opening cysteine and the closing phenylalanine or tryptophan. The D gene is left open where the match is weak. Expanded clones get a size class; other rows say once, few or many, or leave the size out.

clone size | J gene | D gene | V gene | CDR3 DNA | CDR3 protein
. | TRBJ1-4 | . | TRBV4-2 | TGTGCCAGCAGCCAGGAGGGCGGGGCAACTAATGAAAAACTGTTTTTT | CASSQEGGATNEKLFF
. | TRBJ1-5 | TRBD1 | TRBV5-1 | TGCGCCAGCAGCTTGGCTGGGACAGGCAATCAGCCCCAGCATTTT | CASSLAGTGNQPQHF
. | TRBJ1-1 | . | TRBV7-9 | TGTGCCAGCAGCTCGGACTCGGAGGAAGCTTTCTTT | CASSSDSEEAFF
. | TRBJ1-1 | . | TRBV24-1 | TGTGCCACCCGGGACTCACTCTACACTGAAGCTTTCTTT | CATRDSLYTEAFF
. | TRBJ1-1 | . | TRBV10-3 | TGTGCCATCAGTGAGGCAGGGTACGGCACTGAAGCTTTCTTT | CAISEAGYGTEAFF
few | TRBJ2-3 | TRBD1 | TRBV10-3 | TGTGCCATCAGTGAGACCCAGGGGGCATCTGATACGCAGTATTTT | CAISETQGASDTQYF
. | TRBJ2-2 | TRBD1 | TRBV7-8 | TGTGCCAGCAGCGTAATGGGGGGACAGGGGAACACCGGGGAGCTGTTTTTT | CASSVMGGQGNTGELFF
. | TRBJ2-1 | TRBD2 | TRBV7-3 | TGTGCCAGCAGCTTAACCCGGACTAGCGGATACAATGAGCAGTTCTTC | CASSLTRTSGYNEQFF
few | TRBJ1-5 | . | TRBV15 | TGTGCCACCAGCAGAGGGGGCTGGCAGCCCCAGCATTTT | CATSRGGWQPQHF
. | TRBJ1-1 | . | TRBV25-1 | TGTGCCAGCAGTGGGACAGTAGGGGCTGAAGCTTTCTTT | CASSGTVGAEAFF
. | TRBJ2-5 | . | TRBV24-1 | TGTGCCACCAGTGATTTTGTCGGGGGAAGAGAGACCCAGTACTTC | CATSDFVGGRETQYF
. | TRBJ2-7 | TRBD1 | TRBV4-1 | TGCGCCAGCAGCACCGGACAGGGGGCGCACGAGCAGTACTTC | CASSTGQGAHEQYF
. | TRBJ1-1 | TRBD1 | TRBV6-2/TRBV6-3 | TGTGCCAGCAGTACACGACAGGGGGGCACTGAAGCTTTCTTT | CASSTRQGGTEAFF
. | TRBJ1-4 | TRBD1 | TRBV4-3 | TGCGCCAGCAGCCAAGACCGACAGGGAACTAATGAAAAACTGTTTTTT | CASSQDRQGTNEKLFF
. | TRBJ2-7 | TRBD1 | TRBV30 | TGTGCCTGGAGGGCCCTGGGACAGGGCACCTACGAGCAGTACTTC | CAWRALGQGTYEQYF
. | TRBJ2-1 | . | TRBV2 | TGTGCCAGCAGGGCGGGGTCCAGGGTTGAGGAGCAGTTCTTC | CASRAGSRVEEQFF
many | TRBJ2-4 | TRBD1 | TRBV19 | TGTGCCAGTAGTATGGAAGGACAGGGACTAGCCAAAAACATTCAGTACTTC | CASSMEGQGLAKNIQYF
. | TRBJ1-2 | . | TRBV6-5 | TGTGCCAGCAGTTACTCGTTAGTTAACTATGGCTACACCTTC | CASSYSLVNYGYTF
. | TRBJ1-2 | TRBD1 | TRBV3-1/TRBV3-2 | TGTGCCAGCAGCCAGGACGACAGGGACTATGGCTACACCTTC | CASSQDDRDYGYTF
. | TRBJ2-7 | . | TRBV11-2 | TGTGCCAGCAGCCATAGCGGCTACGAGCAGTACTTC | CASSHSGYEQYF
. | TRBJ2-3 | . | TRBV6-6 | TGTGCCAGCAATCCTCAGGGAACAGATACGCAGTATTTT | CASNPQGTDTQYF
medium-sized | TRBJ1-2 | TRBD1 | TRBV2 | TGTGCCAGCACCGGGGACAGGGGTCCCTATGGCTACACCTTC | CASTGDRGPYGYTF
few | TRBJ2-7 | . | TRBV9 | TGTGCCAGCAGCGCCTCAGGGGTGGGCTACGAGCAGTACTTC | CASSASGVGYEQYF
. | TRBJ1-2 | . | TRBV6-1 | TGTGCCAGCAGTGAACGGGGGGGCCGGTATGGCTACACCTTC | CASSERGGRYGYTF